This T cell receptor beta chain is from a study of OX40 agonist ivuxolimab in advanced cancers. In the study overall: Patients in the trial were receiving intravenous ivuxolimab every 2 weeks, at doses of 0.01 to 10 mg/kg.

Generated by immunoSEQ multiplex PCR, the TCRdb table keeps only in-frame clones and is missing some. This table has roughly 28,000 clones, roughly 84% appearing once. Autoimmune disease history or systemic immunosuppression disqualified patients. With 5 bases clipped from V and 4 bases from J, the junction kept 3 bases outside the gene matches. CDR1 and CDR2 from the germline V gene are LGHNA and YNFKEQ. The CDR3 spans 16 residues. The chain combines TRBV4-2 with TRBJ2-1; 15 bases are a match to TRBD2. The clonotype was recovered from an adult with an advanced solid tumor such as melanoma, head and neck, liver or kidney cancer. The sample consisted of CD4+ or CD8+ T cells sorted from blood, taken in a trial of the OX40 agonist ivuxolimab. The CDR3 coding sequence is TGTGCCAGCAGCACCGGACTAGCGGGAGGGTACAATGAGCAGTTCTTC. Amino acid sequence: CASSTGLAGGYNEQFF.